This TCR beta chain came from a study of TIL therapy for anti-PD-1-resistant metastatic lung cancer. Study background: Most patients had lung adenocarcinoma.

The length of the CDR3 is 15 residues. Trimming pared 6 bases from V and 2 bases from J, leaving 17 bases between. The germline gives CDR1 MNHEY, CDR2 SMNVEV (reference sequence). This was the immunoSEQ v3 assay. Survey-level samples got 2 million to 2.5 million read pairs; deep-level samples got about 4.5-6.5 million. Assay used: immunoSEQ multiplex PCR; TCRdb lists only in-frame clones, some missing. Here the sample spans 4,800 or so clones, roughly 60% being singletons. Time point indicated: pre-treatment sample, taken before nivolumab and TIL therapy. Most excised metastases sampled were pleural nodules or supraclavicular lymph nodes.

The receptor comes from a man between 70 and 80 years old with non-small cell lung cancer. The chain is built from TRBV27 and TRBJ2-7, with D possibly matching TRBD1 (6 bases). Sequencing used tumor tissue, obtained at baseline. The CDR3 here is CASRGAVGIAYEQYF. CDR3 nucleotide sequence: TGTGCCAGCAGGGGGGCGGTAGGGATCGCCTACGAGCAGTACTTC.